What follows are 11 T cell receptor beta chains derived from one specimen sequenced in a study of T cell responses to AZD1222 COVID-19 vaccine. Profiling relied on immunoSEQ multiplex PCR, and the TCRdb table lists in-frame clones only, not all of them. Of about 50,000 clones in the sample, over 60% were seen once. The sequenced sample was peripheral blood, obtained on day 0 of AZD1222 vaccination. The receptors here all came from an adult in good health.

The CDR3 here is CASSDQTGRGAYEQYV. In nucleotides, the CDR3 is TGTGCCAGCAGTGATCAAACCGGACGAGGGGCCTACGAGCAGTACGTC. This chain connects TRBV2 to TRBJ2-7, with D tentatively TRBD1 or TRBD2 (5 bases each). The V gene's germline CDR1 is SNHLY and CDR2 FYNNEI. This CDR3 is 16 amino acids long. V dropped 3 bases and J dropped 2 bases, with 17 bases sitting between them.

J is TRBJ1-1 and V is TRBV7-2, with a tentative D call TRBD1 (5 bases). CDR1 is SGHTA, CDR2 FQGNSA, per germline. V gave up 2 bases and J gave up 5 bases, with 12 bases separating them. The CDR3 has 14 amino acids. DNA for the CDR3: TGTGCCAGCAGCTTAAGGGGAGGGGAGACTGAAGCTTTCTTT. Amino acid sequence: CASSLRGGETEAFF.

This clone was observed a handful of times. V and J are TRBV4-1 and TRBJ1-1, with D unclear. Trimming removed 0 bases from V and 1 base from J, with 12 bases in between. The CDR3 totals 16 residues. The germline CDR1 and CDR2 sequences are MGHRA and YSYEKL. The CDR3 region is CASSQDWERGNTEAFF. CDR3 nucleotides: TGCGCCAGCAGCCAAGATTGGGAGCGGGGGAACACTGAAGCTTTCTTT.

The chain uses TRBV7-2 and TRBJ2-2; 7 nucleotides match TRBD2. Trimming at V came to 1 base and at J to 5 bases, leaving 1 base not matched to a gene. The germline V gene has CDR1 SGHTA and CDR2 FQGNSA. The length of the CDR3 is 14 residues. For the CDR3, the DNA is TGTGCCAGCAGCTTAGGGCGGGAGACCGGGGAGCTGTTTTTT. Amino acid sequence: CASSLGRETGELFF.

The V gene is TRBV28, the J gene TRBJ2-3; a weak D match, TRBD1 (5 bases). CDR1 and CDR2 from the germline V gene are MDHEN and SYDVKM. V lost 2 bases and J lost 6, with 15 bases in between. This CDR3 contains 15 residues. CDR3 in DNA: TGTGCCAGCAGTTTAAACAGGAGAAACGGGGATACGCAGTATTTT. Translated: CASSLNRRNGDTQYF.

J is TRBJ1-3 and V is TRBV7-2, with 7 positions matching TRBD1. The J segment lost 0 bases and the V segment lost 4 bases, leaving 3 bases of the junction unmatched. In germline, CDR1 is SGHTA, CDR2 FQGNSA. This CDR3 is built from 15 residues. CDR3 loop: CASSWDRSSGNTIYF. CDR3 sequence (DNA): TGTGCCAGCAGCTGGGACAGAAGCTCTGGAAACACCATATATTTT. Looking up the rest from reference TRBV7-2 and TRBJ1-3 gives the full variable domain: GAGVSQSPSNKVTEKGKDVELRCDPISGHTALYWYRQSLGQGLEFLIYFQGNSAPDKSGLPSDRFSAERTGGSVSTLTIQRTQQEDSAVYLCASSWDRSSGNTIYFGEGSWLTVV.

The rearrangement links TRBV6-5 to TRBJ2-1; the D is unclear. Germline loops: CDR1 MNHEY, CDR2 SVGAGI. This CDR3 contains 15 residues. Trimming pared 5 bases from V and 0 bases from J, leaving 11 bases between. The CDR3 reads CASSQISSSYNEQFF. The CDR3 DNA is TGTGCCAGCAGTCAGATTTCAAGCTCCTACAATGAGCAGTTCTTC.

The V call is TRBV18, the J call TRBJ1-5; D unresolved. This CDR3 is 15 amino acids long. CDR1 and CDR2 (germline): KGHSH, LQKENI. V lost 4 bases and J lost 1, with 11 bases in between. Here the CDR3 DNA reads TGTGCCAGCTCACTTTCGGGGAGGAGCAATCAGCCCCAGCATTTT. Its translation is CASSLSGRSNQPQHF.

The chain employs TRBV5-5 and TRBJ2-3, with D tentatively TRBD1 (6 bases). The V end lost 0 bases, the J end lost 2 bases, and 13 bases lay between the germline ends. Germline-derived CDR1 and CDR2 are SGHKS and YYEKEE (reference sequence). This CDR3 spans 16 amino acids. The CDR3 sequence is CASSLDPTGPTDTQYF. The CDR3 nucleotides read TGTGCCAGCAGCTTGGACCCGACAGGACCCACAGATACGCAGTATTTT.

Only a few counts were recorded for this clone. The rearrangement uses TRBV6-5 and TRBJ1-5; no reliable D call. From germline, CDR1 is MNHEY and CDR2 SVGAGI. The V end lost 5 bases, the J end lost 0 bases, and 11 bases lay between the germline ends. This CDR3 has 15 amino acids. The CDR3 protein is CASSPRADSNQPQHF. Written as DNA, the CDR3 is TGTGCCAGCAGTCCCCGGGCAGATAGCAATCAGCCCCAGCATTTT.

The CDR3 region has the DNA TGTGCCAGCACCCACGGCGCAGGGAGTTCACCCCTCCACTTT. Translated: CASTHGAGSSPLHF. The chain links TRBV16 to TRBJ1-6, with D perhaps matching TRBD1 (5 bases). Germline V lookup: CDR1 KGHSY, CDR2 FQNENV. This CDR3 comprises 14 residues. Trimming shortened V by 7 bases and J by 9 bases, and 16 bases separated the two germline ends.